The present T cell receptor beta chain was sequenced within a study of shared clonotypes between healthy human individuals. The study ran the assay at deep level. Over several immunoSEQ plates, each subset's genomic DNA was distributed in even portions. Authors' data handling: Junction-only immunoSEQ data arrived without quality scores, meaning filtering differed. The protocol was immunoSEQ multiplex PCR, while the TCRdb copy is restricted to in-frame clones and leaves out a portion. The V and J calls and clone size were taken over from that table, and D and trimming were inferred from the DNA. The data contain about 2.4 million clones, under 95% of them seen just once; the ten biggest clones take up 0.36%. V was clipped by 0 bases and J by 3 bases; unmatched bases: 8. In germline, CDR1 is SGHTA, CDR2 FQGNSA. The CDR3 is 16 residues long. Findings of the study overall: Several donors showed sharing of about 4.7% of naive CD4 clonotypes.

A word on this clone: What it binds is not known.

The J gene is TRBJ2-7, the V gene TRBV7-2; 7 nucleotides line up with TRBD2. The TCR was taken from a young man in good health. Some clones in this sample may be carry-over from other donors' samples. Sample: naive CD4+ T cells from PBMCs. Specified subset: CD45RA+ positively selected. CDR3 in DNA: TGTGCCAGCAGCTTAGCGCCGGGCGGGAGAAGCTACGAGCAGTACTTC. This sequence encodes CASSLAPGGRSYEQYF. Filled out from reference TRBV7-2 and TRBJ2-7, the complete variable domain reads GAGVSQSPSNKVTEKGKDVELRCDPISGHTALYWYRQSLGQGLEFLIYFQGNSAPDKSGLPSDRFSAERTGGSVSTLTIQRTQQEDSAVYLCASSLAPGGRSYEQYFGPGTRLTVT.